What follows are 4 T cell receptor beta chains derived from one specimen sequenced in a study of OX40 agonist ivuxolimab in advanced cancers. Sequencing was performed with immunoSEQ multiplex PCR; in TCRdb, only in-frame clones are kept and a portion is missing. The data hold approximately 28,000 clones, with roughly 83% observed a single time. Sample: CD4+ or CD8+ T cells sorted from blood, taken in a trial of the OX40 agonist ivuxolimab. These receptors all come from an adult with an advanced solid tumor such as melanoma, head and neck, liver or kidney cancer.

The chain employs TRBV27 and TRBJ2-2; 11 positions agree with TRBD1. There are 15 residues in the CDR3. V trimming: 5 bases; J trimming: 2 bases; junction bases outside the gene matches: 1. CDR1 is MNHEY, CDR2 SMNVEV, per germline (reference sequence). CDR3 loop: CASSGTGGNTGELFF. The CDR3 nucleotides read TGTGCCAGCAGTGGGACAGGGGGTAACACCGGGGAGCTGTTTTTT.

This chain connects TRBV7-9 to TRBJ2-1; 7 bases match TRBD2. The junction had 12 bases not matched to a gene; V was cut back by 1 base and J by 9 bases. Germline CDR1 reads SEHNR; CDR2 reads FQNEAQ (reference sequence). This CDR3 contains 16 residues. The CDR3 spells CASSLVASGPRGEQFF. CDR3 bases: TGTGCCAGCAGCTTAGTTGCTAGCGGCCCGAGAGGTGAGCAGTTCTTC.

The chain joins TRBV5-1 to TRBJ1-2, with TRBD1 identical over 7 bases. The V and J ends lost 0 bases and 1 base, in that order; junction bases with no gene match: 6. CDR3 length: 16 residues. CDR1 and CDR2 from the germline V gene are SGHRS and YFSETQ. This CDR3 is CASSLAPGQDNYGYTF. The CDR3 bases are TGCGCCAGCAGCTTGGCGCCCGGACAGGATAACTATGGCTACACCTTC.

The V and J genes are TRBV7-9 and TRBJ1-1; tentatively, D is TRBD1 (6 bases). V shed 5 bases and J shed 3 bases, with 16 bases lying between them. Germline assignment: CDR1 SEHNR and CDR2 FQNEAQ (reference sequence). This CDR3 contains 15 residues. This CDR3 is CASSDARGADTEAFF. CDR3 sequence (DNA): TGTGCCAGCAGCGACGCCAGGGGCGCGGACACTGAAGCTTTCTTT.